This T cell receptor beta chain derives from a study of graft-versus-host responses after intestinal transplantation. Whole-study context: Each of the recipients got a multivisceral, liver-intestinal, or isolated intestinal transplant. Tacrolimus and steroids were given for about 3 years to all recipients after anti-thymocyte globulin induction. Broader study findings: Recipient marrow harbored GvH clones, some of which surfaced first in ileum or blood.

Germline V gives CDR1 ENHRY, CDR2 SYGVKD. CDR3 length equals 15 residues. V was clipped by 8 bases and J by 1 base; unmatched bases: 10. The method was immunoSEQ multiplex PCR; TCRdb's version includes in-frame clones alone and lacks a portion of them. The sample consists of about 88,000 clones, 90% of them appearing once. About this clone: Its antigen is unknown.

The V call is TRBV10-3, the J call TRBJ2-7, with 8 bases fitting TRBD2. This sequence was found in a human donor who received an intestinal transplant. The material sequenced was unstimulated CD4+ T cells sorted from spleen or lymph node cells, taken before intestinal transplant. The CDR3 region has the DNA TGTGCCATCCTCCGCCCGGGGGGGGAATCCTACGAGCAGTACTTC. Residues: CAILRPGGESYEQYF.